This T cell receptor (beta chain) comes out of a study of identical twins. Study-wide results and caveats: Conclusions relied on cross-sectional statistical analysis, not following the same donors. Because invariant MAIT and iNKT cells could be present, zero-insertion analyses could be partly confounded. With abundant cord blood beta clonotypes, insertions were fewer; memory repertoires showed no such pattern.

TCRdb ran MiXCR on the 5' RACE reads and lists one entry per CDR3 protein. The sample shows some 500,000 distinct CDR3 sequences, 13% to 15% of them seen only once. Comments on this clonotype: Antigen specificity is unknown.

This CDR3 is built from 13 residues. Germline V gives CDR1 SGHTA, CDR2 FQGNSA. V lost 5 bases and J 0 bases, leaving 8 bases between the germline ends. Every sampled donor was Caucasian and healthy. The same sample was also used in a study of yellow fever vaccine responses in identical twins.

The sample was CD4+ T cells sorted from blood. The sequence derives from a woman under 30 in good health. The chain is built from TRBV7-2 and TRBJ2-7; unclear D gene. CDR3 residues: CASSVRVSYEQYF. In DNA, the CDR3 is TGTGCCAGCAGCGTAAGGGTCTCCTACGAGCAGTACTTC.